A selection of T cell receptor beta chains follows, all from one sample in a study of T cell responses to AZD1222 COVID-19 vaccine. Sequencing was performed with immunoSEQ multiplex PCR; in TCRdb, only in-frame clones are kept and a portion is missing. The sample yields roughly 120,000 clones, about 90% seen once. Material: peripheral blood, obtained on day 0 of AZD1222 vaccination. The receptors shown here come from an adult in good health. Each CDR3 is given with its conserved first and last residue. The D gene is left open where the match is weak. Rows give clone size only sometimes, using once, few, many, or a class for an expanded clone.

V: TRBV12-3/TRBV12-4; J: TRBJ1-1; size: -; D: -; CDR3: CASVIRGHTEAFF; DNA: TGTGCCAGCGTGATCCGGGGACACACTGAAGCTTTCTTT
V: TRBV18; J: TRBJ2-1; size: -; D: -; CDR3: CASLPFSGMNNEQFF; DNA: TGTGCCAGCTTACCCTTTTCCGGGATGAACAATGAGCAGTTCTTC
V: TRBV15; J: TRBJ2-2; size: once; D: -; CDR3: CATSRIANTGELFF; DNA: TGTGCCACCAGCAGGATAGCGAACACCGGGGAGCTGTTTTTT
V: TRBV7-2; J: TRBJ1-4; size: -; D: -; CDR3: CASSLEIYEKLFF; DNA: TGTGCCAGCAGCTTAGAGATATATGAAAAACTGTTTTTT
V: TRBV12-3/TRBV12-4; J: TRBJ1-1; size: -; D: -; CDR3: CASKRGHTEAFF; DNA: TGTGCCAGCAAAAGGGGCCACACTGAAGCTTTCTTT
V: TRBV5-5; J: TRBJ1-2; size: -; D: -; CDR3: CASSPDNYGYTF; DNA: TGTGCCAGCAGCCCGGATAACTATGGCTACACCTTC
V: TRBV23-1; J: TRBJ2-5; size: -; D: -; CDR3: CASSPVETQYF; DNA: TGCGCCAGCAGTCCGGTAGAGACCCAGTACTTC
V: TRBV25-1; J: TRBJ1-1; size: -; D: -; CDR3: CASSGIRNPAEAFF; DNA: TGTGCCAGCAGTGGGATTCGAAACCCGGCTGAAGCTTTCTTT
V: TRBV24-1; J: TRBJ2-7; size: -; D: TRBD1; CDR3: CATTLETGGIEQYF; DNA: TGTGCCACCACTTTAGAGACAGGGGGGATCGAGCAGTACTTC
V: TRBV19; J: TRBJ2-5; size: -; D: -; CDR3: CASSAAGGETQYF; DNA: TGTGCCAGTAGTGCGGCCGGAGGGGAGACCCAGTACTTC
V: TRBV18; J: TRBJ1-1; size: few; D: -; CDR3: CASSPLSRNTEAFF; DNA: TGTGCCAGCTCACCACTGAGCAGAAACACTGAAGCTTTCTTT
V: TRBV27; J: TRBJ1-1; size: -; D: -; CDR3: CASSFQGTNTEAFF; DNA: TGTGCCAGCAGTTTCCAGGGGACGAACACTGAAGCTTTCTTT
V: TRBV7-6; J: TRBJ1-1; size: -; D: -; CDR3: CANSLTSGHLNTEAFF; DNA: TGTGCCAACAGCTTAACTTCGGGGCACCTGAACACTGAAGCTTTCTTT
V: TRBV5-1; J: TRBJ2-1; size: few; D: TRBD1; CDR3: CASSRGQASYNEQFF; DNA: TGCGCCAGCAGTAGGGGACAGGCCTCCTACAATGAGCAGTTCTTC
V: TRBV7-8; J: TRBJ1-1; size: -; D: -; CDR3: CASSLVAGTNTEAFF; DNA: TGTGCCAGCAGCTTAGTGGCAGGGACGAACACTGAAGCTTTCTTT
V: TRBV4-1; J: TRBJ2-6; size: -; D: -; CDR3: CASSQGTAGAVSGANVLTF; DNA: TGCGCCAGCAGCCAAGGAACGGCCGGGGCCGTATCTGGGGCCAACGTCCTGACTTTC
V: TRBV7-2; J: TRBJ2-5; size: -; D: -; CDR3: CASSLTSVRGGGGTQYF; DNA: TGTGCCAGCAGCTTAACCTCCGTTAGAGGGGGGGGCGGGACCCAGTACTTC
V: TRBV15; J: TRBJ2-7; size: -; D: TRBD1; CDR3: CATSRDGGTGIYEQYF; DNA: TGTGCCACCAGCAGAGACGGGGGGACAGGGATCTACGAGCAGTACTTC
V: TRBV21-1; J: TRBJ2-4; size: -; D: -; CDR3: CASSNPRAKNIQYF; DNA: TGTGCCAGCAGCAACCCCAGAGCCAAAAACATTCAGTACTTC
V: TRBV29-1; J: TRBJ1-2; size: -; D: TRBD1; CDR3: CSVRGQGGGYTF; DNA: TGCAGCGTTCGGGGACAGGGCGGGGGCTACACCTTC
V: TRBV12-3/TRBV12-4; J: TRBJ2-3; size: -; D: -; CDR3: CASSFGGEDTQYF; DNA: TGTGCCAGCAGTTTTGGGGGTGAAGATACGCAGTATTTT
V: TRBV9; J: TRBJ2-5; size: once; D: -; CDR3: CASSVNYYSETQYF; DNA: TGTGCCAGCAGCGTAAACTATTATTCAGAGACCCAGTACTTC
V: TRBV13; J: TRBJ2-1; size: -; D: -; CDR3: CASSSSRQGSIEQFF; DNA: TGTGCCAGCAGCTCCAGTAGGCAGGGATCCATTGAGCAGTTCTTC
V: TRBV7-3; J: TRBJ2-1; size: -; D: -; CDR3: CASSLTLGVTEQFF; DNA: TGTGCCAGCAGCTTAACGTTGGGGGTGACGGAGCAGTTCTTC
V: TRBV7-2; J: TRBJ2-2; size: -; D: TRBD2; CDR3: CASSFLGLAGLNTGELFF; DNA: TGTGCCAGCAGCTTCCTCGGACTAGCGGGACTAAACACCGGGGAGCTGTTTTTT
V: TRBV30; J: TRBJ1-2; size: -; D: -; CDR3: CAWSFRTARGYTF; DNA: TGTGCCTGGAGTTTTAGGACCGCCAGGGGCTACACCTTC
V: TRBV28; J: TRBJ2-3; size: -; D: -; CDR3: CASSLGTDTQYF; DNA: TGTGCCAGCAGTTTGGGTACAGATACGCAGTATTTT
V: TRBV28; J: TRBJ1-2; size: -; D: TRBD1; CDR3: CASSPGTGGGYGYTF; DNA: TGTGCCAGCAGTCCAGGGACAGGGGGAGGCTATGGCTACACCTTC
V: TRBV4-2; J: TRBJ2-7; size: -; D: TRBD1; CDR3: CASSQVGTGGYEQYF; DNA: TGTGCCAGCAGCCAAGTCGGGACAGGGGGCTACGAGCAGTACTTC
V: TRBV6-6; J: TRBJ2-7; size: -; D: -; CDR3: CASSYGAGPRYEQYF; DNA: TGTGCCAGCAGTTACGGGGCAGGTCCCCGCTACGAGCAGTACTTC
V: TRBV4-3; J: TRBJ1-4; size: -; D: TRBD1; CDR3: CASSPDVPGQTNEKLFF; DNA: TGCGCCAGCAGCCCCGATGTCCCGGGACAGACTAATGAAAAACTGTTTTTT
V: TRBV6-5; J: TRBJ2-7; size: -; D: TRBD2; CDR3: CASSHGTSGSVEQYF; DNA: TGTGCCAGCAGTCATGGGACTAGCGGGAGTGTCGAGCAGTACTTC
V: TRBV7-3; J: TRBJ2-7; size: -; D: -; CDR3: CASSSSKSYEQYF; DNA: TGTGCCAGCAGCTCCTCGAAGAGCTACGAGCAGTACTTC
V: TRBV6-2/TRBV6-3; J: TRBJ1-5; size: -; D: -; CDR3: CASSTRQRYSNQPQHF; DNA: TGTGCCAGCAGTACTAGACAGAGGTATAGCAATCAGCCCCAGCATTTT
V: TRBV5-6; J: TRBJ1-2; size: -; D: -; CDR3: CASSTRDGIGYTF; DNA: TGTGCCAGCAGCACCCGAGATGGTATCGGCTACACCTTC
V: TRBV18; J: TRBJ1-2; size: -; D: -; CDR3: CASSPASNREGYTF; DNA: TGTGCCAGCTCACCCGCTTCAAACAGGGAGGGCTACACCTTC
V: TRBV12-3/TRBV12-4; J: TRBJ2-1; size: -; D: -; CDR3: CASSFGTINEQFF; DNA: TGTGCCAGCAGTTTTGGGACCATCAATGAGCAGTTCTTC
V: TRBV28; J: TRBJ1-1; size: -; D: -; CDR3: CVSSLSGEGTEAFF; DNA: TGTGTCAGCAGTTTATCGGGGGAGGGGACTGAAGCTTTCTTT
V: TRBV29-1; J: TRBJ1-2; size: -; D: TRBD1; CDR3: CSVSGQVANYGYTF; DNA: TGCAGCGTTTCAGGACAGGTAGCTAACTATGGCTACACCTTC